This T cell receptor (beta chain) was recovered during a study of PD-1 blockade in classical Hodgkin lymphoma. Whole-study results and caveats: What caused the repertoire differences, perhaps disease activity or prior therapy, remains undefined. Reports described newly diagnosed patients as having lower baseline TCR diversity than healthy donors.

Libraries were prepared by immunoSEQ multiplex PCR; TCRdb keeps only in-frame clonotypes and omits some of them. The table lists 100,000 or so clones, 85% to 95% of them singletons, with roughly 1.9% in the top ten. Indicated time point: cycle 4 day 1 (C4D1), after 5 to 7 weeks of nivolumab. Brentuximab vedotin exposure varied among the patients, all of whom had relapsed after autologous stem cell transplantation. Complete response, partial response or progressive disease were the best responses. A note on this clone: Its antigen is not known.

Germline CDR1 reads SGDLS; CDR2 reads YYNGEE. V was cut by 2 bases and J by 6 bases, with 14 bases left in between. CDR3 length: 15 amino acids. The chain has TRBV9 and TRBJ2-2; D perhaps matches TRBD2 (6 bases). The starting material was peripheral blood mononuclear cells (PBMCs), obtained before the fourth cycle of nivolumab. The TCR comes from a human donor with classical Hodgkin lymphoma. The CDR3 DNA follows: TGTGCCAGCAGCGTGACTAGTCACCCTTCCGGGGAGCTGTTTTTT. Translating it yields CASSVTSHPSGELFF.